These 26 T cell receptor beta chains came from one sample sequenced in a study of T cell changes during pregnancy in multiple sclerosis. Repertoires were generated with immunoSEQ multiplex PCR, while TCRdb's copy carries only in-frame clones and drops some. This sample has tens of thousands of clones, with 92% found just once. The material was peripheral blood, obtained in the first trimester of pregnancy. The receptor source for this set is a female donor with multiple sclerosis, enrolled in a pregnancy study.

V gene TRBV6-5 combines with J gene TRBJ2-5, with TRBD2 matching over 9 bases. Unmatched junction bases numbered 5, after V lost 0 bases and J lost 3 bases. This CDR3 contains 16 residues. CDR1 is MNHEY and CDR2 is SVGAGI in the germline V gene. In DNA form, the CDR3 reads TGTGCCAGCAGTTACTCGGGAGTAGCGGGAGAAGAGACCCAGTACTTC. It encodes CASSYSGVAGEETQYF.

This clone has more than one count but fewer than ten. This rearrangement joins TRBV29-1 to TRBJ1-6; 8 bases are shared with TRBD1. CDR3 length equals 14 residues. V lost 6 bases and J lost 3; bases outside the gene matches: 4. Germline V gene lookup returns CDR1 SQVTM and CDR2 ANQGSEA. This CDR3 reads CSVRTGGYNSPLHF. CDR3 bases: TGCAGCGTCCGCACAGGGGGCTATAATTCACCCCTCCACTTT.

The rearrangement joins TRBV4-1 to TRBJ2-1; 15 nucleotides align to TRBD2. The CDR3 is made up of 16 amino acids. CDR1 is MGHRA and CDR2 is YSYEKL in the germline V gene. V dropped 3 bases and J dropped 9; count of bases not matched to a gene: 6. CDR3 sequence: CASSHAGLAGGTEQFF. The DNA of the CDR3 is TGCGCCAGCAGCCATGCCGGACTAGCGGGAGGGACTGAGCAGTTCTTC.

V and J are TRBV4-2 and TRBJ2-6; 9 bases line up with TRBD1. Per the germline V gene, CDR1 is LGHNA and CDR2 is YNFKEQ. The CDR3 has 16 amino acids. V shed 8 bases, J shed 0 bases, and the junction held 5 bases outside the gene matches. CDR3 DNA sequence: TGTGCCAGCTCCGGGACAGGGAGCTCTGGGGCCAACGTCCTGACTTTC. Protein: CASSGTGSSGANVLTF.

This clone has just one count. The chain combines TRBV7-2 with TRBJ2-2, with D maybe TRBD2 (5 bases). This CDR3 contains 12 residues. In germline, CDR1 is SGHTA, CDR2 FQGNSA. The ends were cut back, 5 bases at V and 7 bases at J, with 8 bases in the middle. The CDR3: CASSRRGGELFF. CDR3 coding DNA: TGTGCCAGCAGCCGACGGGGCGGGGAGCTGTTTTTT.

The V gene is TRBV19, the J gene TRBJ2-5; a possible D gene is TRBD2 (6 bases). The CDR3 loop spans 14 amino acids. Trimming left V 5 bases short and J 1 base short, with 11 bases between. CDR1 and CDR2 from the germline V gene are LNHDA and SQIVND (reference sequence). CDR3 sequence: CASSLSAGQETQYF. For the CDR3, the DNA is TGTGCCAGTAGTCTCTCAGCGGGCCAAGAGACCCAGTACTTC.

This sequence joins TRBV9 and TRBJ2-1; D ambiguous. Trimming left V 0 bases short and J 0 bases short, with 4 bases between. CDR1 is SGDLS and CDR2 is YYNGEE in the germline V gene. This CDR3 region has 14 residues. This chain's CDR3 is CASSVGSSYNEQFF. The DNA of the CDR3 is TGTGCCAGCAGCGTAGGGAGCTCCTACAATGAGCAGTTCTTC. The full variable domain, its missing parts supplied by reference TRBV9 and TRBJ2-1, is DSGVTQTPKHLITATGQRVTLRCSPRSGDLSVYWYQQSLDQGLQFLIQYYNGEERAKGNILERFSAQQFPDLHSELNLSSLELGDSALYFCASSVGSSYNEQFFGPGTRLTVL.

The rearrangement links TRBV5-1 to TRBJ2-4, with D perhaps matching TRBD1 (5 bases). Germline CDR1 SGHRS, CDR2 YFSETQ. This CDR3 has 13 amino acids. Trimming removed 0 bases at V and 9 bases at J, with 10 bases between. CDR3 in amino acids: CASSLEGVGIQYF. In DNA, the CDR3 is TGCGCCAGCAGCTTGGAAGGGGTTGGCATTCAGTACTTC.

The genes are TRBV28 and TRBJ2-1, with 10 bases identical to TRBD2. Germline CDR1 is MDHEN and CDR2 is SYDVKM. V dropped 6 bases and J dropped 4; count of bases not matched to a gene: 9. This CDR3 has 16 amino acids. The CDR3 nucleotides read TGTGCCAGCAGCCTACCTCTAGCGGGAGCTTACAATGAGCAGTTCTTC. Translated: CASSLPLAGAYNEQFF.

The CDR3 loop reads CASSFRNQPQHF. The CDR3 DNA reads as TGTGCCAGCAGCTTCAGGAATCAGCCCCAGCATTTT. V and J are TRBV7-3 and TRBJ1-5; D uncertain. With 3 bases removed from V and 4 bases from J, the gap between germline ends came to 4 bases. The CDR3 sequence is 12 residues long. Germline loops: CDR1 SGHTA, CDR2 FQGTGA.

The chain has TRBV19 and TRBJ1-4; D possibly corresponds to TRBD1 (6 bases). CDR1 and CDR2 (germline): LNHDA, SQIVND (reference sequence). CDR3 length: 15 residues. V shed 6 bases and J shed 2 bases, with 13 bases lying between them. CDR3 loop: CASRQTGTTNEKLFF. CDR3 in DNA: TGTGCCAGTAGGCAAACAGGGACGACTAATGAAAAACTGTTTTTT.

This clone has just one count. V gene TRBV19 combines with J gene TRBJ2-5, with D hard to call. CDR3 length: 12 residues. Per germline, CDR1 LNHDA and CDR2 SQIVND (reference sequence). Trimming removed 5 bases at V and 4 bases at J, with 8 bases between. Here the CDR3 reads CASSPPGETQYF. CDR3 coding DNA: TGTGCCAGTAGTCCCCCCGGAGAGACCCAGTACTTC. Full variable domain (missing parts from reference TRBV19 and TRBJ2-5): DGGITQSPKYLFRKEGQNVTLSCEQNLNHDAMYWYRQDPGQGLRLIYYSQIVNDFQKGDIAEGYSVSREKKESFPLTVTSAQKNPTAFYLCASSPPGETQYFGPGTRLLVL.

CDR3 residues: CSVDGDYSYNEQFF. The DNA for the CDR3 is TGCAGCGTTGATGGGGACTATTCCTACAATGAGCAGTTCTTC. The chain joins TRBV29-1 to TRBJ2-1; 7 bases match TRBD2. The CDR3 consists of 14 residues. Germline trimming cut 3 bases from V and 1 base from J; bases unmatched to any gene: 3. Germline assignment: CDR1 SQVTM and CDR2 ANQGSEA.

The genes are TRBV5-8 and TRBJ1-5; TRBD1 matches at 9 bases. The CDR3 is made up of 14 amino acids. CDR1 and CDR2 (germline): SGHTS, YDEGEE. J lost 6 bases, V lost 4 bases, and 5 bases had no gene match. CDR3 residues: CASSPGTGFQPQHF. Here the CDR3 DNA reads TGTGCCAGCAGCCCCGGGACAGGGTTTCAGCCCCAGCATTTT. The full variable domain, with the rest looked up from reference TRBV5-8 and TRBJ1-5, is EAGVTQSPTHLIKTRGQQATLRCSPISGHTSVYWYQQALGLGLQFLLWYDEGEERNRGNFPPRFSGRQFPNYSSELNVNALELEDSALYLCASSPGTGFQPQHFGDGTRLSIL.

The chain combines TRBV7-2 with TRBJ1-5, with unresolved D. This CDR3 contains 19 residues. Trimming removed 2 bases from V and 2 bases from J, with 22 bases in between. Germline CDR1 is SGHTA and CDR2 is FQGNSA. The CDR3 nucleotides are TGTGCCAGCAGCTTACATGGACGAACGGGGTCTTTAGGCAATCAGCCCCAGCATTTT. The encoded protein is CASSLHGRTGSLGNQPQHF. The full variable domain, completed using reference TRBV7-2 and TRBJ1-5, is GAGVSQSPSNKVTEKGKDVELRCDPISGHTALYWYRQSLGQGLEFLIYFQGNSAPDKSGLPSDRFSAERTGGSVSTLTIQRTQQEDSAVYLCASSLHGRTGSLGNQPQHFGDGTRLSIL.

This clone was found once. This sequence joins TRBV27 and TRBJ2-7; D not resolved. CDR1 and CDR2 from the germline V gene are MNHEY and SMNVEV (reference sequence). The germline V and J ends were trimmed by 5 bases and 3 bases, with 11 bases remaining between them. CDR3 size: 13 residues. CDR3 bases: TGTGCCAGCAGTCCATCCGAGAGCTACGAGCAGTACTTC. Amino acid sequence: CASSPSESYEQYF.

The gene calls are TRBV6-5 and TRBJ2-7; TRBD2 matches at 8 bases. The ends lost 1 base at V and 6 bases at J; junction bases unmatched: 5. The CDR3 is made up of 14 amino acids. Germline CDR1 is MNHEY and CDR2 is SVGAGI. The CDR3 is CASSYFREGIEQYF. The CDR3 coding sequence is TGTGCCAGCAGTTACTTTCGGGAGGGGATCGAGCAGTACTTC.

J is TRBJ2-7 and V is TRBV6-1, with 10 bases identical to TRBD2. Germline V gene lookup returns CDR1 MNHNS and CDR2 SASEGT. The CDR3 loop spans 14 amino acids. V shed 1 base, J shed 4 bases, and the junction held 1 base outside the gene matches. CDR3 sequence reads: CASSEGTSGYEQYF. For the CDR3, the DNA is TGTGCCAGCAGTGAAGGGACTAGCGGTTACGAGCAGTACTTC.

This rearrangement joins TRBV9 to TRBJ1-4, with D unclear. V was pared by 2 bases and J by 7 bases, with 15 bases between. The germline CDR1 and CDR2 sequences are SGDLS and YYNGEE. This CDR3 is 15 amino acids long. The CDR3: CASSVTGVTGEKLFF. CDR3 bases: TGTGCCAGCAGCGTCACCGGGGTTACCGGTGAAAAACTGTTTTTT. Full variable domain (rest looked up from reference TRBV9 and TRBJ1-4): DSGVTQTPKHLITATGQRVTLRCSPRSGDLSVYWYQQSLDQGLQFLIQYYNGEERAKGNILERFSAQQFPDLHSELNLSSLELGDSALYFCASSVTGVTGEKLFFGSGTQLSVL.

This sequence joins TRBV27 and TRBJ1-1, with TRBD1 matching 11 bases. The V and J ends lost 3 bases and 0 bases, in that order; junction bases with no gene match: 6. Germline lookup yields CDR1 MNHEY and CDR2 SMNVEV (reference sequence). The CDR3 sequence is 17 residues long. The chain's CDR3 is CASSFLGQGAMNTEAFF. CDR3 in DNA: TGTGCCAGCAGTTTTTTAGGACAGGGGGCCATGAACACTGAAGCTTTCTTT.

CDR3 sequence reads: CASSSPPGQGRSYEQYF. The CDR3, as DNA: TGTGCCTCCAGTTCACCTCCTGGACAGGGCCGCTCCTACGAGCAGTACTTC. The J gene is TRBJ2-7, the V gene TRBV10-3, with TRBD1 identical over 8 bases. This CDR3 region has 17 residues. Trimming removed 11 bases from V and 0 bases from J; junction bases left unmatched: 18. Germline assignment: CDR1 ENHRY and CDR2 SYGVKD.

This clone was found once. CDR3 amino acids: CASSITTSSYNEQFF. The CDR3 region has the DNA TGTGCCAGTAGTATAACTACGAGCTCCTACAATGAGCAGTTCTTC. The V and J genes are TRBV19 and TRBJ2-1; D not resolved. This CDR3 contains 15 residues. CDR1 and CDR2 from the germline V gene are LNHDA and SQIVND (reference sequence). The ends were cut back, 2 bases at V and 0 bases at J, with 8 bases in the middle.

This clone occurred a few times. The J gene is TRBJ1-1, the V gene TRBV10-3; 8 bases agree with TRBD1. This CDR3 region has 14 residues. Per the germline V gene, CDR1 is ENHRY and CDR2 is SYGVKD. Trimming took 6 bases from V and 1 from J; bases not matched to a gene: 4. The CDR3 sequence: CAIRPGQANTEAFF. DNA of the CDR3: TGTGCCATCAGACCGGGACAGGCGAACACTGAAGCTTTCTTT.

CDR3 nucleotide sequence: TGTGCCAGTAGTACGGACCAGGGGCAGCCCCAGCATTTT. Its protein product is CASSTDQGQPQHF. The rearrangement joins TRBV19 to TRBJ1-5, with D perhaps matching TRBD1 (6 bases). CDR1 is LNHDA and CDR2 is SQIVND in the germline V gene (reference sequence). There are 13 residues in the CDR3. V was trimmed by 4 bases and J by 7 bases, leaving 11 bases between them. The entire variable domain, with the rest obtained from reference TRBV19 and TRBJ1-5, is as follows: DGGITQSPKYLFRKEGQNVTLSCEQNLNHDAMYWYRQDPGQGLRLIYYSQIVNDFQKGDIAEGYSVSREKKESFPLTVTSAQKNPTAFYLCASSTDQGQPQHFGDGTRLSIL.

This chain connects TRBV5-1 to TRBJ2-5; TRBD2 aligns across 11 bases. The CDR3 is 17 amino acids. Germline CDR1 and CDR2: SGHRS and YFSETQ. V lost 4 bases and J lost 4; bases outside the gene matches: 12. The CDR3 is CASSGIHLAGGGETQYF. In nucleotides, the CDR3 is TGCGCCAGCAGCGGGATTCATCTAGCGGGAGGAGGAGAGACCCAGTACTTC.

The chain has TRBV5-1 and TRBJ2-1; the match to TRBD2 covers 9 bases. The junction had 7 bases not matched to a gene; V was cut back by 4 bases and J by 5 bases. The CDR3 runs to 15 residues. The V gene's germline CDR1 is SGHRS and CDR2 YFSETQ. The CDR3, as DNA: TGCGCCAGCAGCCTTAGCGGGAGTACGCACAATGAGCAGTTCTTC. Translating gives CASSLSGSTHNEQFF.